This T cell receptor (beta chain) was retrieved from a study of HIV-infected patients and healthy controls. Whole blood was used without fractionation, so all unsorted peripheral T cells were included. By proportion, this clonotype is medium-sized. Antigen unknown. The CDR3 sequence is 14 residues long. Looked up from germline, CDR1 is LNHDA and CDR2 is SQIVND (reference sequence). V shed 5 bases and J shed 3 bases, with 13 bases lying between them. 500 ng RNA was reverse transcribed with alpha and beta constant-region primers. Separate chain-specific third strand synthesis with multiplexing indices produced the alpha and beta libraries. Two random hexamers, added before amplification and joined, formed each molecule's 12-nucleotide barcode. A single record per CDR3 protein comes from TCRdb applying MiXCR to the 5' RACE reads. The sample records approximately 10,000 distinct CDR3 sequences, more than 7% being singletons.

Findings of the study overall: No HLA typing of donors was done in this study. In healthy controls, MAIT alpha CDR3s were common; in HIV+ repertoires, severely depleted.

V and J are TRBV19 and TRBJ1-2; D may be TRBD1 (5 bases). The starting material was blood, obtained before antiretroviral therapy. This TCR derives from an adult with HIV infection. The donor label of this sample is uncertain. CDR3 amino acids: CASSRTRDDYGYTF. The CDR3 DNA reads as TGTGCCAGTAGTCGTACCCGGGACGACTATGGCTACACCTTC.